This TCR beta chain was sequenced for a study of T cells in Graves' hyperthyroidism and ophthalmopathy. Unmatched junction bases numbered 10, after V lost 4 bases and J lost 3 bases. Germline V lookup: CDR1 SGHNT, CDR2 YENEEA. This CDR3 region has 16 residues. Regions amplified from RNA transcripts were the TCR beta CDR3 regions. HTBI primers were employed in a first-round RT-PCR of the TCR CDR3. TCRdb redid the calling of the multiplex PCR reads with MiXCR, one entry per CDR3 protein. The sample consists of fewer than 400,000 distinct CDR3 sequences, 20% to 30% of them appearing once. Points on this clonotype: This is likely a read error, given that the CDR3 carries no conserved phenylalanine or tryptophan at its end.

Stable disease denoted Graves' hyperthyroidism without ophthalmopathy progression within 18 months. Sequencing was done on a sample of blood. This clonotype was sampled from a man over 45 with Graves' hyperthyroidism. This chain connects TRBV11-3 to TRBJ1-1, with 8 bases aligning to TRBD1. CDR3 DNA: TGTGCCAGCAGCTCCAGACAGGGGCCGGCTCACACTGAAGCTTTCTTA. This encodes CASSSRQGPAHTEAFL.